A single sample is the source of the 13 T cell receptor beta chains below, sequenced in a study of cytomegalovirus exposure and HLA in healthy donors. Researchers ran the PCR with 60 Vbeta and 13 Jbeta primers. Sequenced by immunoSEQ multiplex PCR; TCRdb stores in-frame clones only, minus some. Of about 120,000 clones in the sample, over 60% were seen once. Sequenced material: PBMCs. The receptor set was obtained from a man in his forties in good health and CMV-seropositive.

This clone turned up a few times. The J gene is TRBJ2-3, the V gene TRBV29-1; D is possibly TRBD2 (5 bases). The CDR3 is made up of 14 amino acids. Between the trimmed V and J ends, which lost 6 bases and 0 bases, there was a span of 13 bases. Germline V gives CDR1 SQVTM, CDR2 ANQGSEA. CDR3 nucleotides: TGCAGCGTACTAGAGGCAGTTAGCACAGATACGCAGTATTTT. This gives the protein CSVLEAVSTDTQYF.

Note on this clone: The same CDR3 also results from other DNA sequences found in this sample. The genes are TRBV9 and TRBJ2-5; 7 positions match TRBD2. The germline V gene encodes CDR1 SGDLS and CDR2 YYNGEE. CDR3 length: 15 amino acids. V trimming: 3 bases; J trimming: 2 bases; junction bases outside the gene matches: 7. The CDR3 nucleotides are TGTGCCAGCAGCGCTGGGGGGGGAGGGCAAGAGACCCAGTACTTC. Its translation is CASSAGGGGQETQYF.

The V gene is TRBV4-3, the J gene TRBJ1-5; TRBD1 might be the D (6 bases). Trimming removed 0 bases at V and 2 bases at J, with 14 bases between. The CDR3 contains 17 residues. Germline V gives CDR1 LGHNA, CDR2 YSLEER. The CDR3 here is CASSQEPPSGGNQPQHF. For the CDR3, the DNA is TGCGCCAGCAGCCAAGAACCCCCCTCAGGGGGCAATCAGCCCCAGCATTTT.

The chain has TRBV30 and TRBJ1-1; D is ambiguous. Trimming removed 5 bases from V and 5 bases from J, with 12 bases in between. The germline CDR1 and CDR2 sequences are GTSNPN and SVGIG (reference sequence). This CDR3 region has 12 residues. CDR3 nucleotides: TGTGCCTGGCGGGTCCCAGTGACTGAAGCTTTCTTT. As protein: CAWRVPVTEAFF.

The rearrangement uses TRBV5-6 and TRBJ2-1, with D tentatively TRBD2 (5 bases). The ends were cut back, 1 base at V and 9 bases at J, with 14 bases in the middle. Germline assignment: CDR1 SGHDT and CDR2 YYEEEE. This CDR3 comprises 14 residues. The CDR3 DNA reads TGTGCCAGCAGCTTGCGTCCACTAGTTATTGAGCAGTTCTTC. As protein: CASSLRPLVIEQFF.

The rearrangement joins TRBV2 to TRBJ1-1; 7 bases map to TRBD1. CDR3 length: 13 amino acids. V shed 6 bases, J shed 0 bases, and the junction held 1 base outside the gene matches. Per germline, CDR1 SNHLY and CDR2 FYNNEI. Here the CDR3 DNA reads TGTGCCAGCAGGACAGGGATGAACACTGAAGCTTTCTTT. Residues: CASRTGMNTEAFF.

CDR3 coding DNA: TGTGCCAGCAGCCAAGTAGGCGGATATCAGCCCCAGCATTTT. Its translation: CASSQVGGYQPQHF. This rearrangement joins TRBV14 to TRBJ1-5; D unclear. With 1 base removed from V and 5 bases from J, the gap between germline ends came to 9 bases. CDR1 SGHDN and CDR2 FVKESK come from the germline V gene. The CDR3 length is 14 residues.

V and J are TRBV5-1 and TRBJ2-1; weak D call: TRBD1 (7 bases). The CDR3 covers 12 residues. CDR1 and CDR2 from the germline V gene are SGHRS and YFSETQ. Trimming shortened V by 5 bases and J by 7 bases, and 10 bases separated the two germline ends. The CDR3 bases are TGCGCCAGCAGGACAGGGAGGAATGAGCAGTTCTTC. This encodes CASRTGRNEQFF.

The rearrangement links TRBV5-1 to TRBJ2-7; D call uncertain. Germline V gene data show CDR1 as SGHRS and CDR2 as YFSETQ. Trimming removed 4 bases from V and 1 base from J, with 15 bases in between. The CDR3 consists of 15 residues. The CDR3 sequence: CASSQQTDYSYEQYF. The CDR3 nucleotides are TGCGCCAGCAGCCAACAGACGGATTATTCCTACGAGCAGTACTTC. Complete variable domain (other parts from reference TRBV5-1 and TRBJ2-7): KAGVTQTPRYLIKTRGQQVTLSCSPISGHRSVSWYQQTPGQGLQFLFEYFSETQRNKGNFPGRFSGRQFSNSRSEMNVSTLELGDSALYLCASSQQTDYSYEQYFGPGTRLTVT.

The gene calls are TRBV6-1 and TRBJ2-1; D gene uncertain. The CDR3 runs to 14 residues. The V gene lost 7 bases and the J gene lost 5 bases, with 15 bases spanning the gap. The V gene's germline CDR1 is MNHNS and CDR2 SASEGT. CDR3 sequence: CASTSARADNEQFF. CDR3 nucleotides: TGTGCCAGCACGTCAGCGCGTGCCGACAATGAGCAGTTCTTC.

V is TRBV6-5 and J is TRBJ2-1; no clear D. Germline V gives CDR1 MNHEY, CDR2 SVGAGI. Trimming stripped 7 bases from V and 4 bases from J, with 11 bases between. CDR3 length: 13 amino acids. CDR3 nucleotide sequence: TGTGCCAGCACTCGTGGGCAGTACAATGAGCAGTTCTTC. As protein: CASTRGQYNEQFF.

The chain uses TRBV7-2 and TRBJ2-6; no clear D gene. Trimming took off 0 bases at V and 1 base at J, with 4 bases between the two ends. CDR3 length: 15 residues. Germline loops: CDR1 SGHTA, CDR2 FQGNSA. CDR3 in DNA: TGTGCCAGCAGCTTAGCGAGGTCTGGGGCCAACGTCCTGACTTTC. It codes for CASSLARSGANVLTF.

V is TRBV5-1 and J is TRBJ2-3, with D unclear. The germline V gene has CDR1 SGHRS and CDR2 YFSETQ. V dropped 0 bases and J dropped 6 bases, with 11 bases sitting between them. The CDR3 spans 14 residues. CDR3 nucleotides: TGCGCCAGCAGCTTGGCCCGACTTGACGATACGCAGTATTTT. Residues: CASSLARLDDTQYF.